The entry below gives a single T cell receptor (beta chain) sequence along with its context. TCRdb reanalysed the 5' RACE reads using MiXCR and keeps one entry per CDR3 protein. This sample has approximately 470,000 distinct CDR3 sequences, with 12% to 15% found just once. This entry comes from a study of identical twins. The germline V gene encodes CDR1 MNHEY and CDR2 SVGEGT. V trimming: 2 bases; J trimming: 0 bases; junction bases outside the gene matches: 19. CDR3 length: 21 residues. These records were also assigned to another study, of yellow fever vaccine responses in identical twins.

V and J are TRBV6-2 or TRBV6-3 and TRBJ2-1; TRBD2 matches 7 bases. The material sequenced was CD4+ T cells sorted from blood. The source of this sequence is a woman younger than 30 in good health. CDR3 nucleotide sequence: TGTGCCAGCAGTTACGCCTCTCGCGGGAGTGGGTTCGTCAACTCCTACAATGAGCAGTTCTTC. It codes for CASSYASRGSGFVNSYNEQFF.